A single sample gave rise to the 26 T cell receptor beta chains below, sequenced in a study of T cell responses to AZD1222 COVID-19 vaccine. TCRdb's table, derived via immunoSEQ multiplex PCR, lists solely in-frame clones and lacks some. The sample holds fewer than 150,000 clones, 85% to 95% seen once. The sequenced sample was peripheral blood, obtained on day 0 of AZD1222 vaccination. These receptors all come from an adult in good health.

The chain employs TRBV7-3 and TRBJ1-6; D not certain. V was shortened by 2 bases and J by 7 bases, with 12 bases between the two germline ends. The CDR3 length is 15 residues. Germline V CDR1 and CDR2: SGHTA, FQGTGA. CDR3 nucleotides: TGTGCCAGCAGCTTATACCCCCACGGGAATTCACCCCTCCACTTT. Its protein is CASSLYPHGNSPLHF. Filled out from reference TRBV7-3 and TRBJ1-6, the complete variable domain reads GAGVSQTPSNKVTEKGKYVELRCDPISGHTALYWYRQSLGQGPEFLIYFQGTGAADDSGLPNDRFFAVRPEGSVSTLKIQRTERGDSAVYLCASSLYPHGNSPLHFGNGTRLTVT.

The rearrangement joins TRBV27 to TRBJ1-2; possibly TRBD1 for D (5 bases). Deletions cut 2 bases from V and 0 bases from J, with 10 bases between. Germline V gene sequence: CDR1 MNHEY, CDR2 SMNVEV (reference sequence). The CDR3 runs to 15 residues. DNA of the CDR3: TGTGCCAGCAGTTTAGAAGGCAGGGCTAACTATGGCTACACCTTC. It translates to CASSLEGRANYGYTF.

V gene TRBV6-4 combines with J gene TRBJ1-2, with 7 bases fitting TRBD1. Losses at the gene ends were 6 bases for V and 7 bases for J; bases not matched to a gene: 11. Germline V gene sequence: CDR1 MRHNA, CDR2 SNTAGT. CDR3 length: 14 amino acids. Written as DNA, the CDR3 is TGTGCCAGCAGGCGGGGACCGCAGGGGGGTGGCTACACCTTC. Its protein product is CASRRGPQGGGYTF.

This clone was counted once. The V and J genes are TRBV5-6 and TRBJ1-4; D is possibly TRBD1 (5 bases). Looked up from germline, CDR1 is SGHDT and CDR2 is YYEEEE. The CDR3 sequence is 16 residues long. Trimming cost V 5 bases and J 7 bases, with 21 bases left between them. CDR3 sequence reads: CASSSGTQKGGEKLFF. The CDR3 DNA is TGTGCCAGCAGTTCCGGGACCCAAAAAGGTGGTGAAAAACTGTTTTTT. Complete variable domain (other parts from reference TRBV5-6 and TRBJ1-4): DAGVTQSPTHLIKTRGQQVTLRCSPKSGHDTVSWYQQALGQGPQFIFQYYEEEERQRGNFPDRFSGHQFPNYSSELNVNALLLGDSALYLCASSSGTQKGGEKLFFGSGTQLSVL.

The V and J genes are TRBV4-2 and TRBJ2-6; D gene ambiguous. This CDR3 region has 15 residues. Trimming took off 0 bases at V and 0 bases at J, with 3 bases between the two ends. Germline loops: CDR1 LGHNA, CDR2 YNFKEQ. This chain's CDR3 is CASSQDNSGANVLTF. Here the CDR3 DNA reads TGTGCCAGCAGCCAAGATAACTCTGGGGCCAACGTCCTGACTTTC.

This clone showed up just once. The chain carries TRBV24-1 and TRBJ2-1; 9 bases are shared with TRBD2. The CDR3 loop spans 14 amino acids. Germline CDR1 and CDR2: KGHDR and SFDVKD. V shed 8 bases, J shed 7 bases, and the junction held 8 bases outside the gene matches. The CDR3 sequence is CATMAGTSRNEQFF. The CDR3 DNA sequence: TGTGCCACCATGGCCGGGACTAGCCGTAATGAGCAGTTCTTC.

V is TRBV9 and J is TRBJ1-2; D gene unclear. The CDR3 length is 15 residues. Germline assignment: CDR1 SGDLS and CDR2 YYNGEE. Trimming removed 1 base at V and 5 bases at J, with 15 bases between. The CDR3 coding sequence is TGTGCCAGCAGCGTATCCTTCAGTGTTGGGTATGGCTACACCTTC. Protein sequence: CASSVSFSVGYGYTF.

This sequence joins TRBV27 and TRBJ2-1; D remains ambiguous. The V gene lost 2 bases and the J gene lost 7 bases, with 9 bases spanning the gap. The germline gives CDR1 MNHEY, CDR2 SMNVEV (reference sequence). CDR3 size: 13 residues. DNA for the CDR3: TGTGCCAGCAGTTTAACAGAGTTAAATGAGCAGTTCTTC. Translation: CASSLTELNEQFF.

V gene TRBV5-4 combines with J gene TRBJ2-7, with D tentatively TRBD2 (6 bases). This CDR3 has 14 residues. Germline V gives CDR1 SGHNT, CDR2 YYREEE (reference sequence). The V and J ends lost 4 bases and 5 bases respectively, with 16 bases between them. In DNA, the CDR3 is TGTGCCAGCAGCCCCGGAGGGTCGCTCGACGAGCAGTACTTC. The encoded protein is CASSPGGSLDEQYF. Full variable domain (missing parts from reference TRBV5-4 and TRBJ2-7): ETGVTQSPTHLIKTRGQQVTLRCSSQSGHNTVSWYQQALGQGPQFIFQYYREEENGRGNFPPRFSGLQFPNYSSELNVNALELDDSALYLCASSPGGSLDEQYFGPGTRLTVT.

This chain joins TRBV9 and TRBJ2-7, with 12 bases fitting TRBD1. After removal of 3 bases from V and 7 bases from J, the junction contained 11 bases not matched to a gene. Germline values: CDR1 SGDLS, CDR2 YYNGEE. The CDR3 consists of 16 residues. The CDR3 nucleotides read TGTGCCAGCAGCGACCGTCCGGGACAGGGGGCGGGGGAGCAGTACTTC. The encoded protein is CASSDRPGQGAGEQYF.

The rearrangement uses TRBV12-3 or TRBV12-4 and TRBJ1-3; 8 nucleotides align to TRBD1. Trimming took 6 bases from V and 8 from J; bases not matched to a gene: 3. This CDR3 contains 12 residues. The CDR3 DNA reads TGTGCCAGCAGGCAACAGGGGGACACCATATATTTT. Translation gives CASRQQGDTIYF.

The chain uses TRBV7-6 and TRBJ1-6, with D maybe TRBD1 (5 bases). Germline CDR1 reads SGHVS; CDR2 reads FNYEAQ. With 2 bases removed from V and 8 bases from J, the gap between germline ends came to 13 bases. The CDR3 has 15 residues. CDR3 loop: CASSLTGGGDSPLHF. CDR3 bases: TGTGCCAGCAGCTTAACCGGTGGGGGGGATTCACCCCTCCACTTT.

The chain uses TRBV18 and TRBJ2-5, with 8 positions matching TRBD1. V was pared by 0 bases and J by 2 bases, with 5 bases of the junction left unmatched. CDR3 length: 16 amino acids. Germline-derived CDR1 and CDR2 are KGHSH and LQKENI. DNA for the CDR3: TGTGCCAGCTCACCACCACAGGGGGGCTCACAAGAGACCCAGTACTTC. Translated, it gives CASSPPQGGSQETQYF.

The CDR3 here is CASSFRDSNEQFF. Written as DNA, the CDR3 is TGTGCCAGCAGCTTCCGGGATTCTAATGAGCAGTTCTTC. The chain combines TRBV9 with TRBJ2-1; a possible D gene is TRBD2 (5 bases). Germline V gene data show CDR1 as SGDLS and CDR2 as YYNGEE. The CDR3 totals 13 residues. V was shortened by 4 bases and J by 7 bases, with 12 bases between the two germline ends.

The genes are TRBV5-4 and TRBJ2-1; 13 bases map to TRBD2. The CDR3 consists of 15 residues. The J segment lost 6 bases and the V segment lost 2 bases, leaving 2 bases of the junction unmatched. CDR1 and CDR2 from the germline V gene are SGHNT and YYREEE (reference sequence). The CDR3, as DNA: TGTGCCAGCAGCTTACTAGCGGGGGGGATCAATGAGCAGTTCTTC. This gives the protein CASSLLAGGINEQFF.

The chain carries TRBV18 and TRBJ1-6; D remains unclear. Trimming removed 6 bases from V and 7 bases from J, with 10 bases in between. Germline assignment: CDR1 KGHSH and CDR2 LQKENI. The CDR3 contains 13 residues. The CDR3 reads CASSANWNSPLHF. The CDR3 nucleotides read TGTGCCAGCTCCGCCAACTGGAATTCACCCCTCCACTTT.

V and J are TRBV27 and TRBJ1-5; D is unclear. Trimming stripped 6 bases from V and 7 bases from J, with 10 bases between. CDR3 length equals 12 residues. Germline assignment: CDR1 MNHEY and CDR2 SMNVEV (reference sequence). CDR3 loop: CASSGTGQPQHF. The CDR3 DNA sequence: TGTGCCAGCAGCGGTACGGGGCAGCCCCAGCATTTT.

The J gene is TRBJ2-5, the V gene TRBV5-1; the D gene is possibly TRBD2 (7 bases). The CDR3 is 15 amino acids. The germline V gene encodes CDR1 SGHRS and CDR2 YFSETQ. Trimming removed 0 bases at V and 0 bases at J, with 9 bases between. In DNA, the CDR3 is TGCGCCAGCAGCTTGGCGGGGGGCAACCAAGAGACCCAGTACTTC. This encodes CASSLAGGNQETQYF.

This sequence joins TRBV5-4 and TRBJ1-4, with 8 bases matching TRBD1. V shed 1 base and J 8 bases; nucleotides not matched to a gene: 7. The CDR3 has 15 amino acids. CDR1 and CDR2 from the germline V gene are SGHNT and YYREEE (reference sequence). The CDR3 DNA sequence: TGTGCCAGCAGCTTGTCAGGGGGCGTAAGCGAAAAACTGTTTTTT. This encodes CASSLSGGVSEKLFF.

The chain is built from TRBV9 and TRBJ1-2; a weak D match, TRBD1 (6 bases). Germline V gene sequence: CDR1 SGDLS, CDR2 YYNGEE. The CDR3 is 14 amino acids. V lost 4 bases and J 3 bases, leaving 13 bases between the germline ends. The CDR3 coding sequence is TGTGCCAGCAGCCCGGGGGGCTGGGACTATGGCTACACCTTC. Translated: CASSPGGWDYGYTF.

This clone was seen only once. The chain has TRBV18 and TRBJ2-1; D is uncertain. CDR1 is KGHSH and CDR2 is LQKENI in the germline V gene. The CDR3 spans 13 residues. Between the trimmed V and J ends, which lost 3 bases and 8 bases, there was a span of 11 bases. The CDR3 bases are TGTGCCAGCTCACCGCGAGCGACGTATGAGCAGTTCTTC. Residues: CASSPRATYEQFF.

This clone came up once. This chain joins TRBV4-1 and TRBJ2-3; TRBD2 matches at 9 bases. V lost 6 bases and J lost 2; bases outside the gene matches: 12. The CDR3 spans 17 residues. Germline-derived CDR1 and CDR2 are MGHRA and YSYEKL. CDR3 sequence reads: CASSKGLAGSYTDTQYF. The CDR3 nucleotides read TGCGCCAGCAGTAAGGGTCTAGCGGGGTCCTACACAGATACGCAGTATTTT.

This rearrangement joins TRBV5-1 to TRBJ2-5, with 8 bases lining up with TRBD1. The junction had 5 bases not matched to a gene; V was cut back by 3 bases and J by 1 base. The CDR3 has 15 residues. Germline CDR1 SGHRS, CDR2 YFSETQ. In nucleotides, the CDR3 is TGCGCCAGCAGCTACGGTGGGACAGGCCAAGAGACCCAGTACTTC. It encodes CASSYGGTGQETQYF.

The chain combines TRBV27 with TRBJ1-5; no clear D. The CDR3 totals 12 residues. CDR1 and CDR2 (germline): MNHEY, SMNVEV (reference sequence). V gave up 5 bases and J gave up 0 bases, with 2 bases separating them. The CDR3 DNA reads TGTGCCAGCAGTGGTAGCAATCAGCCCCAGCATTTT. Translated: CASSGSNQPQHF.

The rearrangement links TRBV11-2 to TRBJ1-2, with TRBD1 matching 8 bases. The CDR3 is made up of 15 amino acids. Germline-derived CDR1 and CDR2 are SGHAT and FQNNGV. Trimming at V came to 5 bases and at J to 2 bases, leaving 7 bases not matched to a gene. CDR3 nucleotides: TGTGCCAGCAGCCCAGTCAGGGGGCCAAACTATGGCTACACCTTC. Residues: CASSPVRGPNYGYTF.

The rearrangement joins TRBV5-1 to TRBJ1-1; no firm D call. This CDR3 comprises 13 residues. Germline V gene data show CDR1 as SGHRS and CDR2 as YFSETQ. The ends were cut back, 6 bases at V and 1 base at J, with 10 bases in the middle. The CDR3 nucleotides read TGCGCCAGCACCATTAACGGGAACACTGAAGCTTTCTTT. This translates into CASTINGNTEAFF.